This T cell receptor beta chain emerged from a study of neurological immune-mediated disorders. The germline CDR1 and CDR2 sequences are SEHNR and FQNEAQ (reference sequence). There are 16 residues in the CDR3. V lost 5 bases and J lost 3, with 16 bases in between. This clonotype was seen ten or more times. MiXCR, applied by TCRdb to the 5' RACE reads, yields one record per CDR3 protein. The data contain about 10,000 distinct CDR3 sequences, approximately 22% of them singletons. The sequencing input was CD8+ T cells from blood. This receptor was identified in a middle-aged woman with multiple sclerosis. The J gene is TRBJ2-2, the V gene TRBV7-9; unclear D gene. The CDR3, as DNA: TGTGCCAGCAGCCCACAAAAAGGTCCGGACACCGGGGAGCTGTTTTTT. Protein sequence: CASSPQKGPDTGELFF.